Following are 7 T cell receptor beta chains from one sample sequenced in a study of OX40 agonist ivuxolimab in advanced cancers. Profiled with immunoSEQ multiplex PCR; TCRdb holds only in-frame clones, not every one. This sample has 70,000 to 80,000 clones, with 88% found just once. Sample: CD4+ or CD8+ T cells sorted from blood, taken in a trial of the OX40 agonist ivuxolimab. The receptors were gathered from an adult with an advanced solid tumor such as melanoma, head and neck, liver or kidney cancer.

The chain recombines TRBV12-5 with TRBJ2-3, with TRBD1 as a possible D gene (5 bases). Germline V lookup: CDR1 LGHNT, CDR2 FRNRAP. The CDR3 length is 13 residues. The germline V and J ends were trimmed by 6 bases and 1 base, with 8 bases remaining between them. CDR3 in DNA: TGTGCTAGTGGGATAGGGGGCACAGATACGCAGTATTTT. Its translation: CASGIGGTDTQYF.

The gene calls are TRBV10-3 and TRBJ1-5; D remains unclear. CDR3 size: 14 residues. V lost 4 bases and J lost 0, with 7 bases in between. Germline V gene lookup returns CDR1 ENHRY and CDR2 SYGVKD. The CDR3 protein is CAISAGNSNQPQHF. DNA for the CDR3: TGTGCCATCAGTGCGGGGAATAGCAATCAGCCCCAGCATTTT.

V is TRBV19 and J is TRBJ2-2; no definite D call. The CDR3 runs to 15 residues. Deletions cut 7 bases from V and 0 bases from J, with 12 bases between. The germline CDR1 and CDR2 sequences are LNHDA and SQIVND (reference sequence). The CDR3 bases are TGTGCCAGTAAATATTCCCAGGCGAACACCGGGGAGCTGTTTTTT. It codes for CASKYSQANTGELFF. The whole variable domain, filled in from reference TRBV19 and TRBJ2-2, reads DGGITQSPKYLFRKEGQNVTLSCEQNLNHDAMYWYRQDPGQGLRLIYYSQIVNDFQKGDIAEGYSVSREKKESFPLTVTSAQKNPTAFYLCASKYSQANTGELFFGEGSRLTVL.

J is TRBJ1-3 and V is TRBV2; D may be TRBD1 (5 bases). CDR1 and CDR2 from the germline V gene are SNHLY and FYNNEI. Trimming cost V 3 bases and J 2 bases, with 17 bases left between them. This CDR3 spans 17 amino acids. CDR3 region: CASSDRRVGATGNTIYF. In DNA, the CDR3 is TGTGCCAGCAGTGACCGGAGGGTCGGGGCCACTGGAAACACCATATATTTT.

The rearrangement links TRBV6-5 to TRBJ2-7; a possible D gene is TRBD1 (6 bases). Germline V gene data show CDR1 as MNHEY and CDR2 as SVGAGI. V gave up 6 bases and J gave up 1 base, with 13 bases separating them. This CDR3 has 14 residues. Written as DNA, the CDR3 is TGTGCCAGCAGCCCCGACAGGAGATCCTACGAGCAGTACTTC. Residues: CASSPDRRSYEQYF.

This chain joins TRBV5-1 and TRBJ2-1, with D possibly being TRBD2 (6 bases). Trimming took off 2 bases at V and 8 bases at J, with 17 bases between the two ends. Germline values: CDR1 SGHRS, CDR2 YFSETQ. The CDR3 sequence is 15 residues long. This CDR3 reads CASSLTGVLWDEQFF. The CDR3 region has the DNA TGCGCCAGCAGCTTAACGGGAGTGCTCTGGGATGAGCAGTTCTTC.

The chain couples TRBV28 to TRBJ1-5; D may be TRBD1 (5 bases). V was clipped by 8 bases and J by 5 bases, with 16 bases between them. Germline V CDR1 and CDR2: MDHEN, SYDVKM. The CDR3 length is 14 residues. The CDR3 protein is CASVLGGDYQPQHF. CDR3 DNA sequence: TGTGCCAGCGTTCTGGGGGGAGATTATCAGCCCCAGCATTTT.